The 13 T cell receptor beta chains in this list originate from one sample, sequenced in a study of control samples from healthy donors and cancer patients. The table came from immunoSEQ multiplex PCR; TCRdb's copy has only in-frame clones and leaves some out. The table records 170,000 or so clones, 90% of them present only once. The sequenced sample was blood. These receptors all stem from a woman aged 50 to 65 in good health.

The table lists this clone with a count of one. Here the CDR3 reads CATALGGRDTQYF. The CDR3 DNA is TGTGCCACCGCCCTGGGGGGGAGAGATACGCAGTATTTT. The chain is built from TRBV15 and TRBJ2-3; 7 nucleotides line up with TRBD2. V dropped 8 bases and J dropped 5; count of bases not matched to a gene: 7. The CDR3 has 13 residues. CDR1 and CDR2 from the germline V gene are LNHNV and YYDKDF (reference sequence).

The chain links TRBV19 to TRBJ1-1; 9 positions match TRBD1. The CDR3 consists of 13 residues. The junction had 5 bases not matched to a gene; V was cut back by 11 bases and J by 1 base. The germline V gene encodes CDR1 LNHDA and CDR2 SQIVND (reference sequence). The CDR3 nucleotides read TGTGCCTGTGGGACAGGGCCGAACACTGAAGCTTTCTTT. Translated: CACGTGPNTEAFF.

CDR3: CATKPGQRNEKLFF. In DNA form, the CDR3 reads TGTGCCACAAAGCCGGGACAGAGGAATGAAAAACTGTTTTTT. The chain links TRBV19 to TRBJ1-4; 7 bases map to TRBD1. Germline CDR1 LNHDA, CDR2 SQIVND (reference sequence). Trimming removed 10 bases from V and 5 bases from J; junction bases left unmatched: 10. The CDR3 runs 14 residues.

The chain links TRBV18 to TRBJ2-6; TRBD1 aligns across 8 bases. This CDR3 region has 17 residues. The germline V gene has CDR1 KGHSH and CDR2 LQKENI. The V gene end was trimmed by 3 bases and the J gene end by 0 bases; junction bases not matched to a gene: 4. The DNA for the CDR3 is TGTGCCAGCTCACCTCAGGGGGCCAGCTCTGGGGCCAACGTCCTGACTTTC. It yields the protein CASSPQGASSGANVLTF.

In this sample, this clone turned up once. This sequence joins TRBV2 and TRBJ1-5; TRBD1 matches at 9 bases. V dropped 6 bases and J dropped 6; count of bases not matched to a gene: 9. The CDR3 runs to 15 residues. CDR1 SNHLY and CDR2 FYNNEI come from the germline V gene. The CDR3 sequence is CASRPGTGSGQPQHF. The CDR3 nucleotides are TGTGCCAGCAGACCTGGGACAGGGAGCGGTCAGCCCCAGCATTTT.

CDR3 loop: CASSYVSGSYEQYF. The DNA for the CDR3 is TGTGCCAGCAGCTATGTTAGCGGGAGTTACGAGCAGTACTTC. V gene TRBV7-9 combines with J gene TRBJ2-7; 9 nucleotides match TRBD2. From germline, CDR1 is SEHNR and CDR2 FQNEAQ (reference sequence). V lost 4 bases to trimming and J lost 4 bases; unmatched junction nucleotides: 5. This CDR3 has 14 residues. The full variable domain, its missing parts supplied by reference TRBV7-9 and TRBJ2-7, is DTGVSQNPRHKITKRGQNVTFRCDPISEHNRLYWYRQTLGQGPEFLTYFQNEAQLEKSRLLSDRFSAERPKGSFSTLEIQRTEQGDSAMYLCASSYVSGSYEQYFGPGTRLTVT.

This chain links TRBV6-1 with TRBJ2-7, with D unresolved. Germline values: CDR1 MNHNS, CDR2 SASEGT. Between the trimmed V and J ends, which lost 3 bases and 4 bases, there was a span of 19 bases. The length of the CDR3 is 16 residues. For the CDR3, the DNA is TGTGCCAGCAGTGATAACGGTGAAACCCCTACTTACGAGCAGTACTTC. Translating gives CASSDNGETPTYEQYF.

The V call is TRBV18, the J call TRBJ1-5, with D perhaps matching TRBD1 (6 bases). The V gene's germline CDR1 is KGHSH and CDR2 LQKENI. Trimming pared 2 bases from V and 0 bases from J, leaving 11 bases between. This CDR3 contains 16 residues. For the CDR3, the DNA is TGTGCCAGCTCACCATGGGGGGGCAGTAGCAATCAGCCCCAGCATTTT. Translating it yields CASSPWGGSSNQPQHF.

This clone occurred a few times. The CDR3 sequence: CASSSGTWDEQFF. CDR3 nucleotides: TGTGCCAGCAGTTCCGGGACGTGGGATGAGCAGTTCTTC. V is TRBV27 and J is TRBJ2-1, with D perhaps given as TRBD1 or TRBD2 (5 bases each). The ends were cut back, 4 bases at V and 8 bases at J, with 12 bases in the middle. CDR3 length: 13 amino acids. CDR1 MNHEY and CDR2 SMNVEV come from the germline V gene (reference sequence).

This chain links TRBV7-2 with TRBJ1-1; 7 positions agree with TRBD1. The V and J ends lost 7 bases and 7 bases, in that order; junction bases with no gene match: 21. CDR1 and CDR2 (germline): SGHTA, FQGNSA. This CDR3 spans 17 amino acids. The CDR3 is CASTPKALQGKWSEAFF. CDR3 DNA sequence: TGTGCCAGCACCCCTAAAGCACTACAGGGGAAATGGAGTGAAGCTTTCTTT.

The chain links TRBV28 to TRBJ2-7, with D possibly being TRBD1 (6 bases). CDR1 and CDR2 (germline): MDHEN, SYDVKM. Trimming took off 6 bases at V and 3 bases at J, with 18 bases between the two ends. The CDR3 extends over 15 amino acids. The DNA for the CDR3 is TGTGCCAGCAGACCAGGGAACAGGGTGAGCTACGAGCAGTACTTC. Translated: CASRPGNRVSYEQYF.

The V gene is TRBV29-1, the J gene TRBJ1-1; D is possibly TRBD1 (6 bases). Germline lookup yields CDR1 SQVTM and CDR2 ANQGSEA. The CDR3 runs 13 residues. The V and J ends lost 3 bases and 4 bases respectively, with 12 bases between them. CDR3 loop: CSVDKGEGTEAFF. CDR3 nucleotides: TGCAGCGTTGACAAGGGGGAGGGCACTGAAGCTTTCTTT.

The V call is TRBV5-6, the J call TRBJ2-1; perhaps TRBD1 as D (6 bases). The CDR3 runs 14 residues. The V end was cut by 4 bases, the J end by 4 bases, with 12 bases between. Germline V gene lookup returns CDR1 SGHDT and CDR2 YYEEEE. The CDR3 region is CASSLLQGYNEQFF. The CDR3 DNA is TGTGCCAGCAGCCTCTTACAGGGATACAATGAGCAGTTCTTC.